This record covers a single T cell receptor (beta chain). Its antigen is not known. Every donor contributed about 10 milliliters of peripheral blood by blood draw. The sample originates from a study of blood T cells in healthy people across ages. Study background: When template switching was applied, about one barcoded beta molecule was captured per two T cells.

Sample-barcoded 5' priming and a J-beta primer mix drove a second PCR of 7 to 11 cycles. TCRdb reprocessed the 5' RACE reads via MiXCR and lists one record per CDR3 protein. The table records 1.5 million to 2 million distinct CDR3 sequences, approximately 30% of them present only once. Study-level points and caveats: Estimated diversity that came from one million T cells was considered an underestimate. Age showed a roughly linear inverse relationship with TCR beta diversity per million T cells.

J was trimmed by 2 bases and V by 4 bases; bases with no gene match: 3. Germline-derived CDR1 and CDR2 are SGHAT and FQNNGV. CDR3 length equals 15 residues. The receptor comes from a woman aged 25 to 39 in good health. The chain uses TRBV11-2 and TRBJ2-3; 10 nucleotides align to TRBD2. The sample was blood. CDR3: CASSSSGSDTDTQYF. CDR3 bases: TGTGCCAGCAGCTCTAGCGGGAGTGACACAGATACGCAGTATTTT. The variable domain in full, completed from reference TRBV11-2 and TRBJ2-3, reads EAGVAQSPRYKIIEKRQSVAFWCNPISGHATLYWYQQILGQGPKLLIQFQNNGVVDDSQLPKDRFSAERLKGVDSTLKIQPAKLEDSAVYLCASSSSGSDTDTQYFGPGTRLTVL.